This TCR beta chain appears in the sequencing data of a study of shared clonotypes between healthy human individuals. Germline CDR1 reads SGDLS; CDR2 reads YYNGEE. V dropped 4 bases and J dropped 5; count of bases not matched to a gene: 12. The CDR3 extends over 15 amino acids. Ten immunoSEQ deep assay plates were used to sequence unsorted PBMC DNA. Assay used: immunoSEQ multiplex PCR; TCRdb lists only in-frame clones, some missing. The sample lists about 460,000 clones, more than 70% occurring once. Input material: PBMCs. The TCR sequence derives from a middle-aged woman in good health. Some clones in this sample may be carry-over from other donors' samples. The genes are TRBV9 and TRBJ2-7; 7 nucleotides match TRBD1. The CDR3 nucleotides read TGTGCCAGCAGCATCTCCGGGACAGAGAATAACGAGCAGTACTTC. Translation gives CASSISGTENNEQYF.